This T cell receptor (beta chain) was captured in a study of blood T cell repertoires in COVID-19. Overall study context: The United States, Italy and Spain supplied acute and convalescent COVID-19 samples. T cells, B-cell-depleted T cells, or PBMCs provided the cDNA or gDNA that served as material.

In the authors' workflow: Amplified reference gene primers provided the basis for estimating nucleated cell counts. Libraries were prepared by immunoSEQ multiplex PCR; TCRdb keeps only in-frame clonotypes and omits some of them. Clonal size and the V and J genes are those of that table, whereas D and trimming came from the DNA. The sample carries about 97,000 clones, around nine tenths recorded once. This CDR3 comprises 13 residues. CDR1 and CDR2 from the germline V gene are PRHDT and FYEKMQ (reference sequence). V trimming: 8 bases; J trimming: 4 bases; junction bases outside the gene matches: 7. Specimen: peripheral blood. V and J are TRBV13 and TRBJ1-1; 7 positions agree with TRBD1. The TCR sequence derives from a middle-aged man with active COVID-19. The CDR3 loop reads CASRLTGVTEAFF. CDR3 bases: TGTGCCAGCCGACTTACAGGGGTCACTGAAGCTTTCTTT.